The 14 T cell receptor beta chains reported below all come from one sample, sequenced in a study of T cells after yellow fever vaccination. TCRdb passed the 5' RACE reads through MiXCR, listing each CDR3 protein once. The data hold hundreds of thousands of distinct CDR3 sequences, with approximately 12% observed a single time. The sequenced sample was PBMCs, obtained on the day of the yellow fever booster vaccination. Receptor source: a man aged 25-45 years who received the YFV17D yellow fever vaccine.

This clonotype was seen a handful of times. This rearrangement joins TRBV20-1 to TRBJ2-1, with 7 positions matching TRBD2. V gave up 1 base and J gave up 0 bases; unmatched junction bases: 6. CDR3 length equals 16 residues. Looked up from germline, CDR1 is DFQATT and CDR2 is SNEGSKA (reference sequence). The CDR3 DNA is TGCAGTGCTAGAGTTCGGCTAGCGGCCTCCTACAATGAGCAGTTCTTC. Translation gives CSARVRLAASYNEQFF.

This clonotype was picked up many times. This chain joins TRBV5-1 and TRBJ2-3; 8 bases are a match to TRBD1. The length of the CDR3 is 15 residues. V shed 0 bases, J shed 2 bases, and the junction held 2 bases outside the gene matches. The V gene's germline CDR1 is SGHRS and CDR2 YFSETQ. The CDR3 nucleotides read TGCGCCAGCAGCTTGGGACAGGGGTTCACAGATACGCAGTATTTT. Protein sequence: CASSLGQGFTDTQYF. Together with reference TRBV5-1 and TRBJ2-3, the CDR3 gives the full variable domain: KAGVTQTPRYLIKTRGQQVTLSCSPISGHRSVSWYQQTPGQGLQFLFEYFSETQRNKGNFPGRFSGRQFSNSRSEMNVSTLELGDSALYLCASSLGQGFTDTQYFGPGTRLTVL.

The rearrangement joins TRBV20-1 to TRBJ2-7; 8 bases fit TRBD1. The CDR3 totals 13 residues. Germline V gives CDR1 DFQATT, CDR2 SNEGSKA (reference sequence). With 1 base clipped from V and 6 bases from J, the junction kept 5 bases outside the gene matches. The CDR3 reads CSARGGQGSEQYF. CDR3 DNA sequence: TGCAGTGCTAGAGGCGGACAGGGAAGCGAGCAGTACTTC.

This clonotype was seen only a few times. The chain combines TRBV4-1 with TRBJ2-5; weak D call: TRBD1 (5 bases). This CDR3 region has 14 residues. The ends were cut back, 4 bases at V and 0 bases at J, with 9 bases in the middle. CDR1 is MGHRA, CDR2 YSYEKL, per germline. CDR3 region: CASSPGQHQETQYF. The CDR3 DNA is TGCGCCAGCAGCCCCGGACAACACCAAGAGACCCAGTACTTC.

This clonotype was seen only a few times. The gene calls are TRBV7-2 and TRBJ2-6; 7 nucleotides align to TRBD1. Germline V gene lookup returns CDR1 SGHTA and CDR2 FQGNSA. CDR3 size: 17 residues. V lost 5 bases and J lost 4; bases outside the gene matches: 11. The CDR3 here is CASSPRDRISGANVLTF. The CDR3 DNA reads TGTGCCAGCAGCCCCAGGGACAGAATTTCGGGGGCCAACGTCCTGACTTTC.

The gene calls are TRBV12-3 or TRBV12-4 and TRBJ2-1, with D tentatively TRBD1 or TRBD2 (7 bases each). Trimming stripped 0 bases from V and 10 bases from J, with 19 bases between. CDR3 length equals 16 residues. The CDR3: CASSLAGTTSRGEQFF. CDR3 bases: TGTGCCAGCAGTTTAGCTGGGACTACCAGCAGGGGGGAGCAGTTCTTC.

This clonotype was picked up one time. The CDR3 sequence is CASRENGQPQHF. CDR3 sequence (DNA): TGTGCCAGCAGGGAGAACGGTCAGCCCCAGCATTTT. V is TRBV12-3 or TRBV12-4 and J is TRBJ1-5; D ambiguous. This CDR3 has 12 amino acids. The V end was cut by 6 bases, the J end by 6 bases, with 9 bases between.

There are a few counts of this clonotype. This sequence joins TRBV6-2 or TRBV6-3 and TRBJ1-5, with D tentatively TRBD1 (6 bases). V was cut by 7 bases and J by 6 bases, with 22 bases left in between. The CDR3 runs to 16 residues. Germline V CDR1 and CDR2: MNHEY, SVGEGT. CDR3 residues: CASTLPDRNPTQPQHF. The DNA of the CDR3 is TGTGCCAGCACCCTCCCCGACAGGAATCCCACTCAGCCCCAGCATTTT.

V and J are TRBV7-2 and TRBJ2-3; weak D call: TRBD1 (6 bases). Trimming took off 8 bases at V and 2 bases at J, with 17 bases between the two ends. Germline loops: CDR1 SGHTA, CDR2 FQGNSA. This CDR3 spans 15 amino acids. The CDR3 region is CASAPGQWHTDTQYF. As DNA, the CDR3 is TGTGCCAGCGCCCCGGGACAATGGCACACAGATACGCAGTATTTT.

The chain is built from TRBV9 and TRBJ2-5; 8 bases map to TRBD2. The CDR3 consists of 16 residues. Germline CDR1 SGDLS, CDR2 YYNGEE. J gave up 5 bases and V 3 bases, and 12 bases lay outside the gene matches. Here the CDR3 DNA reads TGTGCCAGCAGCGCCCAGGCGGGTAGCGGGATTGAGACCCAGTACTTC. This sequence encodes CASSAQAGSGIETQYF.

The V call is TRBV4-3, the J call TRBJ2-2; D is ambiguous. Trimming removed 3 bases at V and 1 base at J, with 6 bases between. This CDR3 is built from 14 residues. Germline V gene data show CDR1 as LGHNA and CDR2 as YSLEER. The CDR3 bases are TGCGCCAGCAGCCACAAGCGGAACACCGGGGAGCTGTTTTTT. Protein product: CASSHKRNTGELFF.

The chain couples TRBV29-1 to TRBJ2-7, with D possibly TRBD1 on 5 matching bases. The CDR3 contains 12 residues. The ends were cut back, 6 bases at V and 3 bases at J, with 12 bases in the middle. Germline loops: CDR1 SQVTM, CDR2 ANQGSEA. In DNA, the CDR3 is TGCAGCGTCCGCTTCCAGGGCTACGAGCAGTACTTC. Translated, it gives CSVRFQGYEQYF.

This clonotype was picked up a small number of times. The chain joins TRBV27 to TRBJ2-1; D is uncertain. Germline values: CDR1 MNHEY, CDR2 SMNVEV (reference sequence). Trimming removed 0 bases at V and 5 bases at J, with 14 bases between. This CDR3 region has 16 residues. CDR3 region: CASSLSMGRIDNEQFF. In nucleotides, the CDR3 is TGTGCCAGCAGTTTATCGATGGGCAGGATCGACAATGAGCAGTTCTTC.

The chain employs TRBV20-1 and TRBJ2-1; D not certain. V gave up 3 bases and J gave up 7 bases, with 16 bases separating them. CDR1 DFQATT and CDR2 SNEGSKA come from the germline V gene (reference sequence). This CDR3 is 14 amino acids long. CDR3 sequence: CSARTSSNQNEQFF. DNA for the CDR3: TGCAGTGCTAGGACTTCTAGTAACCAGAATGAGCAGTTCTTC.